This T cell receptor (beta chain) was observed in a study of beta chain features in type 1 diabetes. This clone came up a few times. Per germline, CDR1 KGHSH and CDR2 LQKENI. This CDR3 contains 17 residues. Losses at the gene ends were 0 bases for V and 9 bases for J; bases not matched to a gene: 9. The authors reverse transcribed all of the isolated RNA, so sequencing captured expressed TCRB transcripts. TCRdb's copy holds only in-frame clones and misses some; the assay was immunoSEQ multiplex PCR. The table shows about 360,000 clones, with roughly an eighth occurring only once. The V gene is TRBV18, the J gene TRBJ2-7; 15 bases align to TRBD2. Sample: naive CD4+ T cells from blood. This clonotype was obtained from a young man in good health. CDR3 protein: CASSPPVGLAGGPGQYF. DNA for the CDR3: TGTGCCAGCTCACCACCGGTTGGACTAGCGGGAGGGCCAGGGCAGTACTTC. Full variable domain (missing parts from reference TRBV18 and TRBJ2-7): NAGVMQNPRHLVRRRGQEARLRCSPMKGHSHVYWYRQLPEEGLKFMVYLQKENIIDESGMPKERFSAEFPKEGPSILRIQQVVRGDSAAYFCASSPPVGLAGGPGQYFGPGTRLTVT.